This TCR beta chain was retrieved from a study of high-grade serous ovarian cancer treatment subgroups. Across the whole study: Samples averaged around 14,000 reads and 7,500 or so unique TCR beta rearrangements. General study results and limits: These tumor repertoires lack spatial information from bulk sequencing. Different patients shared almost no repertoire; same-patient tumors shared about 0.1 to 0.79.

Germline V gene lookup returns CDR1 LNHDA and CDR2 SQIVND (reference sequence). The V and J ends lost 3 bases and 2 bases respectively, with 7 bases between them. The CDR3 has 13 residues. Clones were read by immunoSEQ multiplex PCR, and TCRdb kept only the in-frame ones, dropping some. The sample includes thousands of clones, 78% of them seen just once. This clone came up a few times. Its antigen is undetermined. The tumor samples were collected prior to definitive surgery or chemotherapy. The sample consisted of tumor tissue. The origin of this receptor is a human donor with high-grade serous ovarian cancer. V gene TRBV19 combines with J gene TRBJ1-2; no clear D. The chain's CDR3 is CASSIEGNYGYTF. CDR3 nucleotide sequence: TGTGCCAGTAGTATTGAGGGAAACTATGGCTACACCTTC.